The 19 T cell receptor beta chains below come from one sample, sequenced in a study of cytomegalovirus exposure and HLA in healthy donors. Primers included in the PCR were 60 Vbeta and 13 Jbeta primers. TCRdb's copy holds only in-frame clones and misses some; the assay was immunoSEQ multiplex PCR. The sample totals around 70,000 clones; its top ten clones hold about 5%. Sequenced material: PBMCs. These receptors were taken from a man aged 35 to 55 in good health and CMV-seronegative.

The chain joins TRBV6-5 to TRBJ2-2; D gene unclear. This CDR3 is 13 amino acids long. Trimming shortened V by 6 bases and J by 5 bases, and 10 bases separated the two germline ends. Germline lookup yields CDR1 MNHEY and CDR2 SVGAGI. The CDR3 here is CASRPSGTGELFF. The CDR3 nucleotides are TGTGCCAGCAGGCCCTCCGGGACCGGGGAGCTGTTTTTT.

The chain couples TRBV7-2 to TRBJ1-2, with D possibly being TRBD1 (5 bases). The CDR3 extends over 15 amino acids. CDR1 is SGHTA, CDR2 FQGNSA, per germline. V was shortened by 5 bases and J by 8 bases, with 21 bases between the two germline ends. This CDR3 reads CASSLTMIRGFGYTF. The CDR3 region has the DNA TGTGCCAGCAGCCTAACTATGATCCGGGGGTTCGGCTACACCTTC.

The chain joins TRBV7-9 to TRBJ1-1; D gene unclear. The CDR3 spans 13 residues. V was shortened by 2 bases and J by 3 bases, with 7 bases between the two germline ends. CDR1 SEHNR and CDR2 FQNEAQ come from the germline V gene (reference sequence). The CDR3 coding sequence is TGTGCCAGCAGCTTAATGGGCGACACTGAAGCTTTCTTT. It yields the protein CASSLMGDTEAFF.

The chain combines TRBV5-1 with TRBJ2-1, with TRBD1 matching over 7 bases. Germline CDR1 reads SGHRS; CDR2 reads YFSETQ. CDR3 length: 14 amino acids. J lost 5 bases, V lost 7 bases, and 9 bases had no gene match. In DNA, the CDR3 is TGCGCCAGCTCTGGGACAGCCCAAAACAATGAGCAGTTCTTC. Translated: CASSGTAQNNEQFF.

The V and J genes are TRBV5-6 and TRBJ2-3; no reliable D call. CDR1 SGHDT and CDR2 YYEEEE come from the germline V gene. The CDR3 runs to 13 residues. V was pared by 5 bases and J by 6 bases, with 13 bases between. The DNA of the CDR3 is TGTGCCAGCAGGACTTGGGTTGCGGATACGCAGTATTTT. It is translated as CASRTWVADTQYF. Variable domain in full (rest from reference TRBV5-6 and TRBJ2-3): DAGVTQSPTHLIKTRGQQVTLRCSPKSGHDTVSWYQQALGQGPQFIFQYYEEEERQRGNFPDRFSGHQFPNYSSELNVNALLLGDSALYLCASRTWVADTQYFGPGTRLTVL.

This rearrangement joins TRBV4-3 to TRBJ2-3; TRBD2 agrees at 8 bases. The CDR3 has 18 residues. Trimming cost V 4 bases and J 1 base; bases outside gene matches: 13. In germline, CDR1 is LGHNA, CDR2 YSLEER. The CDR3 protein is CASSRKVDWREGTDTQYF. CDR3 nucleotides: TGCGCCAGCAGCCGAAAAGTGGATTGGCGGGAGGGCACAGATACGCAGTATTTT.

This chain links TRBV6-6 with TRBJ1-2, with 8 bases that match TRBD1. Germline V gives CDR1 MNHNY, CDR2 SVGAGI (reference sequence). V shed 6 bases, J shed 3 bases, and the junction held 12 bases outside the gene matches. This CDR3 contains 16 residues. The CDR3: CASRQHRTGKHYGYTF. Here the CDR3 DNA reads TGTGCCAGCAGACAACATAGGACAGGGAAACACTATGGCTACACCTTC.

V gene TRBV2 combines with J gene TRBJ2-5, with D maybe TRBD1 (6 bases). CDR1 and CDR2 from the germline V gene are SNHLY and FYNNEI. The CDR3 sequence is 12 residues long. Trimming removed 4 bases from V and 3 bases from J, with 6 bases in between. The CDR3 DNA follows: TGTGCCAGCAGTGGGACAGAAGAGACCCAGTACTTC. Translating it yields CASSGTEETQYF.

The J gene is TRBJ2-7, the V gene TRBV27; 10 bases fit TRBD2. V lost 0 bases to trimming and J lost 6 bases; unmatched junction nucleotides: 8. CDR1 and CDR2 from the germline V gene are MNHEY and SMNVEV (reference sequence). This CDR3 has 16 amino acids. The CDR3 region is CASSLSPSGSLGEQYF. The CDR3 nucleotides are TGTGCCAGCAGTTTATCGCCTAGCGGGAGTTTAGGCGAGCAGTACTTC.

The chain has TRBV5-1 and TRBJ2-1, with 12 bases matching TRBD2. Germline V gene sequence: CDR1 SGHRS, CDR2 YFSETQ. Trimming removed 4 bases from V and 5 bases from J; junction bases left unmatched: 7. The CDR3 is made up of 16 amino acids. The CDR3 protein is CASSPTSGGLHNEQFF. The DNA of the CDR3 is TGCGCCAGCAGCCCGACTAGCGGGGGATTGCACAATGAGCAGTTCTTC.

The rearrangement links TRBV5-4 to TRBJ1-4; 9 positions match TRBD1. From germline, CDR1 is SGHNT and CDR2 YYREEE (reference sequence). CDR3 size: 14 residues. V gave up 5 bases and J gave up 8 bases; unmatched junction bases: 7. CDR3 in amino acids: CASRETGGGEKLFF. The CDR3, as DNA: TGTGCCAGCAGGGAAACAGGGGGCGGAGAAAAACTGTTTTTT.

The chain links TRBV19 to TRBJ2-2, with 8 bases that match TRBD1. The CDR3 covers 15 residues. The germline CDR1 and CDR2 sequences are LNHDA and SQIVND (reference sequence). After removal of 7 bases from V and 2 bases from J, the junction contained 6 bases not matched to a gene. CDR3 residues: CASIPGTGNTGELFF. CDR3 DNA sequence: TGTGCCAGTATTCCCGGGACAGGAAACACCGGGGAGCTGTTTTTT.

This chain links TRBV15 with TRBJ1-3; a possible D gene is TRBD1 (6 bases). The ends were cut back, 0 bases at V and 2 bases at J, with 8 bases in the middle. The CDR3 length is 15 residues. CDR1 LNHNV and CDR2 YYDKDF come from the germline V gene (reference sequence). This CDR3 is CATSRDGTTGNTIYF. CDR3 in DNA: TGTGCCACCAGCAGAGACGGGACAACTGGAAACACCATATATTTT.

This rearrangement joins TRBV19 to TRBJ1-5; no definite D call. Germline V gene lookup returns CDR1 LNHDA and CDR2 SQIVND (reference sequence). V lost 0 bases and J 4 bases, leaving 7 bases between the germline ends. The CDR3 runs 14 residues. The CDR3 DNA follows: TGTGCCAGTAGTATAGATGTCGGGAATCAGCCCCAGCATTTT. As protein: CASSIDVGNQPQHF.

The gene calls are TRBV5-4 and TRBJ2-7; 8 bases align to TRBD1. CDR1 is SGHNT, CDR2 YYREEE, per germline (reference sequence). Germline trimming cut 4 bases from V and 0 bases from J; bases unmatched to any gene: 9. The CDR3 runs 16 residues. CDR3 DNA sequence: TGTGCCAGCAGCAGCGCCCGACAGGGGAGCTCCTACGAGCAGTACTTC. It yields the protein CASSSARQGSSYEQYF.

This sequence joins TRBV19 and TRBJ1-3, with 12 nucleotides matching TRBD1. Germline V lookup: CDR1 LNHDA, CDR2 SQIVND (reference sequence). This CDR3 region has 15 residues. J gave up 6 bases and V 6 bases, and 6 bases lay outside the gene matches. For the CDR3, the DNA is TGTGCCAGTAGCCGGGACAGGGGGCTGAAAAACACCATATATTTT. Its translation: CASSRDRGLKNTIYF.

The rearrangement links TRBV30 to TRBJ2-2; 7 bases match TRBD1. Trimming removed 0 bases from V and 0 bases from J; junction bases left unmatched: 4. Germline V gene sequence: CDR1 GTSNPN, CDR2 SVGIG (reference sequence). The CDR3 runs to 16 residues. For the CDR3, the DNA is TGTGCCTGGAGTGTTGGACAGGCTTCGAACACCGGGGAGCTGTTTTTT. It is translated as CAWSVGQASNTGELFF.

V and J are TRBV5-1 and TRBJ2-7, with D possibly being TRBD1 (6 bases). Germline CDR1 is SGHRS and CDR2 is YFSETQ. V was trimmed by 4 bases and J by 5 bases, leaving 13 bases between them. CDR3 length: 13 amino acids. CDR3 nucleotide sequence: TGCGCCAGCAGCCGGGCACAGGGTGACGAGCAGTACTTC. It encodes CASSRAQGDEQYF.

The J gene is TRBJ2-1, the V gene TRBV5-1; 7 bases match TRBD2. Germline CDR1 and CDR2: SGHRS and YFSETQ. V shed 0 bases, J shed 0 bases, and the junction held 9 bases outside the gene matches. The CDR3 loop spans 18 amino acids. CDR3: CASSLASSGRSSYNEQFF. The CDR3 DNA sequence: TGCGCCAGCAGCTTGGCGAGTAGCGGGCGTAGCTCCTACAATGAGCAGTTCTTC.